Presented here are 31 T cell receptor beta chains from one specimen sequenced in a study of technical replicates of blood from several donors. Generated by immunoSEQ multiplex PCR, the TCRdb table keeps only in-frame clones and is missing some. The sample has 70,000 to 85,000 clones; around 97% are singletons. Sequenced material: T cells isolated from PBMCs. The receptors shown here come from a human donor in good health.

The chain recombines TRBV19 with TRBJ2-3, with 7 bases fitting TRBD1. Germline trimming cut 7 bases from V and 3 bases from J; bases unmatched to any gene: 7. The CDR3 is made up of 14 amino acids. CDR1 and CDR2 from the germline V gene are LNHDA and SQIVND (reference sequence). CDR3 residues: CASKRQGMTDTQYF. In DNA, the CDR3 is TGTGCCAGTAAGCGACAGGGTATGACAGATACGCAGTATTTT.

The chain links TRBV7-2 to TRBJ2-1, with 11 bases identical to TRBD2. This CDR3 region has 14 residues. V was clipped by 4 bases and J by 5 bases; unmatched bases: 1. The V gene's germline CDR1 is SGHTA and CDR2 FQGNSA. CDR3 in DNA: TGTGCCAGCAGCTATAGCGGGGGGGACAATGAGCAGTTCTTC. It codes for CASSYSGGDNEQFF.

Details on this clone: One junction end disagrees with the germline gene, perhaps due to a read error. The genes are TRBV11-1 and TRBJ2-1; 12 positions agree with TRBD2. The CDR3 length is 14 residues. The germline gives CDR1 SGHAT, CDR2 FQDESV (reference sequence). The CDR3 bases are TGTGCCAGCAGCCTAGCGGGGGGGCAGGATGAGCAGTTCTTC. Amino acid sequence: CASSLAGGQDEQFF.

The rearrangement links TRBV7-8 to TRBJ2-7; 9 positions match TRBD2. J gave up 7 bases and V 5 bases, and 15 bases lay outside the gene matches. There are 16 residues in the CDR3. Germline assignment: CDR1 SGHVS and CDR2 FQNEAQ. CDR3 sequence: CASSGGRGNRAWEQYF. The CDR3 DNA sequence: TGTGCCAGCAGCGGCGGGAGGGGTAATCGTGCATGGGAGCAGTACTTC.

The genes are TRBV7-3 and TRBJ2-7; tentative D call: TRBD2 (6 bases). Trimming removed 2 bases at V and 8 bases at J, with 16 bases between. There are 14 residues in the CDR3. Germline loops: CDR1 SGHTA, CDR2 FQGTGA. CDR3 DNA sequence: TGTGCCAGCAGCTTAGGTGCTAGCGAGAAGAAGCAGTACTTC. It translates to CASSLGASEKKQYF. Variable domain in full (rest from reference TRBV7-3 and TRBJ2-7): GAGVSQTPSNKVTEKGKYVELRCDPISGHTALYWYRQSLGQGPEFLIYFQGTGAADDSGLPNDRFFAVRPEGSVSTLKIQRTERGDSAVYLCASSLGASEKKQYFGPGTRLTVT.

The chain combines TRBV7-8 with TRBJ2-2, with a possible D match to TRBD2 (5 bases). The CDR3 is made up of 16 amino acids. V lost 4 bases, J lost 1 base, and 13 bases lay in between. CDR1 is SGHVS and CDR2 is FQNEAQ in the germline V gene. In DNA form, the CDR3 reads TGTGCCAGCAGCTCCCGGGATTACCTGAACACCGGGGAGCTGTTTTTT. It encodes CASSSRDYLNTGELFF.

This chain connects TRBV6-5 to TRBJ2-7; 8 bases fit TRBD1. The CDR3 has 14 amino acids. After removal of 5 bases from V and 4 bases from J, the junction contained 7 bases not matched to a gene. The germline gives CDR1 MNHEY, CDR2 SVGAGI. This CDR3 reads CASSQGDRGYEQYF. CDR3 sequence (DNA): TGTGCCAGCAGTCAGGGTGACAGGGGATACGAGCAGTACTTC.

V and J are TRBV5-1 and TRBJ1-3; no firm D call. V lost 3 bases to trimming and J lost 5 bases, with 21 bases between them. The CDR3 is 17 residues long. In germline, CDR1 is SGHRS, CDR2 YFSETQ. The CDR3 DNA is TGCGCCAGCAGCTCCGGCCGGGTGGCTAAAGGCCGAAACACCATATATTTT. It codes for CASSSGRVAKGRNTIYF.

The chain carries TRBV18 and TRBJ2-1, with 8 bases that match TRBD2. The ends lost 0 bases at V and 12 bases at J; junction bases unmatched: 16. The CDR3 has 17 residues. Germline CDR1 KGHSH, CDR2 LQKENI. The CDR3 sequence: CASSPPASGGVMKGQFF. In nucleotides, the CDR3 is TGTGCCAGCTCACCACCGGCCTCCGGGGGGGTAATGAAGGGGCAGTTCTTC.

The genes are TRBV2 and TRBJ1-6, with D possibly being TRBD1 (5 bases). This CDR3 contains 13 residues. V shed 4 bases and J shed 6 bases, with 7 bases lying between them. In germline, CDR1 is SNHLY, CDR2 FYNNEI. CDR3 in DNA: TGTGCCAGCAGTGGACAGATTAATTCACCCCTCCACTTT. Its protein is CASSGQINSPLHF.

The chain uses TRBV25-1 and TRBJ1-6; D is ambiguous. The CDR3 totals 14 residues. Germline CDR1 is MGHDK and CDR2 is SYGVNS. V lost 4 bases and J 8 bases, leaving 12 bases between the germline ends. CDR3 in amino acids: CASSVSPGDSPLHF. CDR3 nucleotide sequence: TGTGCCAGCAGTGTCTCCCCCGGGGATTCACCCCTCCACTTT.

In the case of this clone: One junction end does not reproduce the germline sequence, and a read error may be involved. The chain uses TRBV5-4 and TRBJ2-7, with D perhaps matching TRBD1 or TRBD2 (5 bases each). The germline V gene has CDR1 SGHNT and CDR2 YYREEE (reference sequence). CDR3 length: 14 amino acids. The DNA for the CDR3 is TGTGCCAGCAGTTTGGGACGGGGCTCCTACGAGCAGTACTTC. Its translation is CASSLGRGSYEQYF.

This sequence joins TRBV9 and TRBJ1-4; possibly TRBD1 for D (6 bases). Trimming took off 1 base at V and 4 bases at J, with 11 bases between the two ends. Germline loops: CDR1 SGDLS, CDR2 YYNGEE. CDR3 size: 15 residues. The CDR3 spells CASSVTGQVNEKLFF. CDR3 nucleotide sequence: TGTGCCAGCAGCGTAACGGGACAAGTTAATGAAAAACTGTTTTTT.

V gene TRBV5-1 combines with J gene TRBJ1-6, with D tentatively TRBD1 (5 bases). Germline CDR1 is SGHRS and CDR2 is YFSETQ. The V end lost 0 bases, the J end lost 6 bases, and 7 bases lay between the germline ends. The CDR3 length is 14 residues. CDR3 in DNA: TGCGCCAGCAGCTTGGGCGGGGGTAATTCACCCCTCCACTTT. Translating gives CASSLGGGNSPLHF.

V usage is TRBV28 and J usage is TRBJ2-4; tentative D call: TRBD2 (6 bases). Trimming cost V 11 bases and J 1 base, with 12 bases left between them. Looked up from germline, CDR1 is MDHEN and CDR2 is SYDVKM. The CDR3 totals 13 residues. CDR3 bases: TGTGCCTCCCGGGAGTGGGCCAAAAACATTCAGTACTTC. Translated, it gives CASREWAKNIQYF.

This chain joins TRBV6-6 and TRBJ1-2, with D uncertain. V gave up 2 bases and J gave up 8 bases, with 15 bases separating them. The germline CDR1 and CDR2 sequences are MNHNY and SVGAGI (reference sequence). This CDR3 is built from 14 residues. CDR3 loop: CASSYRSGILGYTF. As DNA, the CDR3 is TGTGCCAGCAGTTACAGGTCGGGGATTTTAGGCTACACCTTC.

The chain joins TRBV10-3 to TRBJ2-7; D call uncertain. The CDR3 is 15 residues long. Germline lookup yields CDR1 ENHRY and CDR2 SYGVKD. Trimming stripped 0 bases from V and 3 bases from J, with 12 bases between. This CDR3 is CAISESIQSHYEQYF. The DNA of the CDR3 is TGTGCCATCAGTGAGTCGATACAGTCTCACTACGAGCAGTACTTC.

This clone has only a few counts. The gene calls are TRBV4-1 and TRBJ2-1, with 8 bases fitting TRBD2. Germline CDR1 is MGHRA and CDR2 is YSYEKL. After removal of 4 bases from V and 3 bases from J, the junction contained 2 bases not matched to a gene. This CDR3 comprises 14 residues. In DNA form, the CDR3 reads TGCGCCAGCAGCCCGCGGGGGGACTACAATGAGCAGTTCTTC. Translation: CASSPRGDYNEQFF.

CDR3 bases: TGTGCCAGCAGCTCGGGGGGGGCGCCTTATGGCTACACCTTC. This sequence encodes CASSSGGAPYGYTF. V usage is TRBV27 and J usage is TRBJ1-2; perhaps TRBD1 as D (6 bases). Per germline, CDR1 MNHEY and CDR2 SMNVEV (reference sequence). Trimming pared 6 bases from V and 5 bases from J, leaving 16 bases between. The CDR3 loop spans 14 amino acids.

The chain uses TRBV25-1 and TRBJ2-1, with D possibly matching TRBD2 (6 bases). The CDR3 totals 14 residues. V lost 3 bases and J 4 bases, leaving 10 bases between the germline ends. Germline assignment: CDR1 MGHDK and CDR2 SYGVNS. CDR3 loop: CASSDAGRYNEQFF. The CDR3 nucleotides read TGTGCCAGCAGTGACGCCGGGAGATACAATGAGCAGTTCTTC.

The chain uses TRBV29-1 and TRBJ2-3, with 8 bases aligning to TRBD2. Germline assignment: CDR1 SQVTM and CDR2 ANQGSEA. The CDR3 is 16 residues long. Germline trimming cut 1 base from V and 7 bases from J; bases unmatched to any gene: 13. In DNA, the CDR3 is TGCAGCGTTGAAGGTCTAGCGGGCCCCGGGGTTTATACGCAGTATTTT. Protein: CSVEGLAGPGVYTQYF.

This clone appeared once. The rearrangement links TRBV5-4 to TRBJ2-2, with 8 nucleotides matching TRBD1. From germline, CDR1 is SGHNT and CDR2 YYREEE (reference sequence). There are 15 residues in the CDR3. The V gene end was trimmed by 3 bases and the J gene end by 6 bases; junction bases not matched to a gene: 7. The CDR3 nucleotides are TGTGCCAGCAGCTCCACTCGGACAGGGTCCGGGGAGCTGTTTTTT. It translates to CASSSTRTGSGELFF.

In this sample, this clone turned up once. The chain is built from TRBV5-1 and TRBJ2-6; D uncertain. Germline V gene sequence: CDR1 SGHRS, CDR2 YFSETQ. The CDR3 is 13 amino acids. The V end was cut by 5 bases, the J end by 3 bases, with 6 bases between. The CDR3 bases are TGCGCCAGCAGTGGCCTTGGGGCCAACGTCCTGACTTTC. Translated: CASSGLGANVLTF.

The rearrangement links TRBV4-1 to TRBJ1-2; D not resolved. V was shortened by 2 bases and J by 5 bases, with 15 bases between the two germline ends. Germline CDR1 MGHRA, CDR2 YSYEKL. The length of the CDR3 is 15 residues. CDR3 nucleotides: TGCGCCAGCAGCCAAATTTTACAGCAAGATTATGGCTACACCTTC. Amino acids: CASSQILQQDYGYTF.

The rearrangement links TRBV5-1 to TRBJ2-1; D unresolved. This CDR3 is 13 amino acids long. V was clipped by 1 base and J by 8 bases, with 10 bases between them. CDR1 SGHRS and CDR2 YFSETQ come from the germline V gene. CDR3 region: CASSLLEADEQFF. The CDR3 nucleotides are TGCGCCAGCAGCTTGTTAGAGGCGGATGAGCAGTTCTTC.

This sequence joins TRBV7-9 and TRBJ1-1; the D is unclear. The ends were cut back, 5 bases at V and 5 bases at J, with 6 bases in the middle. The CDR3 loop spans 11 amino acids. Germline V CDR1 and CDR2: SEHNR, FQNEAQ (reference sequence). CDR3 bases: TGTGCCAGCAGCCTTTTTACTGAAGCTTTCTTT. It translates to CASSLFTEAFF.

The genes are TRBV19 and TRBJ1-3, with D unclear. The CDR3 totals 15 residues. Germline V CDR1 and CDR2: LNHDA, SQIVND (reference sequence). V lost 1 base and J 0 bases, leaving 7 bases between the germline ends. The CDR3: CASSIVANSGNTIYF. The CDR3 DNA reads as TGTGCCAGTAGTATAGTGGCCAACTCTGGAAACACCATATATTTT.

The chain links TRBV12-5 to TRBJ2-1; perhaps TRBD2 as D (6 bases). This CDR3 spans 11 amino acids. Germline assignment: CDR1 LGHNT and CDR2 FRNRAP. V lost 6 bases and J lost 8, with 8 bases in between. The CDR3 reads CASGTGDEQFF. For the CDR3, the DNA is TGTGCTAGTGGAACGGGAGATGAGCAGTTCTTC.

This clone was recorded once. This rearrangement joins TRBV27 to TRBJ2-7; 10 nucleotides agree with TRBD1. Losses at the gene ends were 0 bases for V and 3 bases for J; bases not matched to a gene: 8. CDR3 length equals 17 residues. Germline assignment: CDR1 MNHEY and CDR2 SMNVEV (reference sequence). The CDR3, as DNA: TGTGCCAGCAGTTTATCTGGCCCGGGACAGGGGTACTACGAGCAGTACTTC. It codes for CASSLSGPGQGYYEQYF.

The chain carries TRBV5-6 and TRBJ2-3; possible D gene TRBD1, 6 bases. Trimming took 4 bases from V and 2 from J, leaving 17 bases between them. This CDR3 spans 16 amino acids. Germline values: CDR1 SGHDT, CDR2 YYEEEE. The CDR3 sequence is CASSALSGHPTDTQYF. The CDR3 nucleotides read TGTGCCAGCAGCGCGTTATCGGGACACCCCACAGATACGCAGTATTTT.

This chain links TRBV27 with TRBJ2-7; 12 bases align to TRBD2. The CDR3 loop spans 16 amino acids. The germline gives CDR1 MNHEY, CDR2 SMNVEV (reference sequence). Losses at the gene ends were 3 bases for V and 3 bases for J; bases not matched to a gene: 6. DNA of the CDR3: TGTGCCAGCAGTTTGACTAGCGGGAGAATGGACTACGAGCAGTACTTC. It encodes CASSLTSGRMDYEQYF.